This T cell receptor (beta chain) emerged from a study of blood T cells in healthy people across ages. Study-wide findings and caveats: It was not known whether donors were CMV positive (a possible confounder of expanded clonotype changes).

Primers used in a second PCR of about 6 to 11 cycles were a sample-barcoded 5' primer and a J-beta primer mix. Each CDR3 protein is one row after TCRdb ran MiXCR on the 5' RACE reads. The sample shows roughly 1.9 million distinct CDR3 sequences, about 39% of them seen only once. Donors were systemically healthy Caucasian individuals from Russia aged about 6 to 90 years. Whenever a sample was processed, at least 6.5 million PBMCs were isolated. The CDR3 runs 12 residues. CDR1 is SGDLS, CDR2 YYNGEE, per germline. The germline V and J ends were trimmed by 3 bases and 8 bases, with 9 bases remaining between them. Comments on this clonotype: Its target is not known.

The sequencing input was blood. This sequence was found in a human donor in good health. V and J are TRBV9 and TRBJ2-1, with D uncertain. CDR3 sequence reads: CASSDSRDEQFF. The DNA for the CDR3 is TGTGCCAGCAGCGACTCTAGGGATGAGCAGTTCTTC.